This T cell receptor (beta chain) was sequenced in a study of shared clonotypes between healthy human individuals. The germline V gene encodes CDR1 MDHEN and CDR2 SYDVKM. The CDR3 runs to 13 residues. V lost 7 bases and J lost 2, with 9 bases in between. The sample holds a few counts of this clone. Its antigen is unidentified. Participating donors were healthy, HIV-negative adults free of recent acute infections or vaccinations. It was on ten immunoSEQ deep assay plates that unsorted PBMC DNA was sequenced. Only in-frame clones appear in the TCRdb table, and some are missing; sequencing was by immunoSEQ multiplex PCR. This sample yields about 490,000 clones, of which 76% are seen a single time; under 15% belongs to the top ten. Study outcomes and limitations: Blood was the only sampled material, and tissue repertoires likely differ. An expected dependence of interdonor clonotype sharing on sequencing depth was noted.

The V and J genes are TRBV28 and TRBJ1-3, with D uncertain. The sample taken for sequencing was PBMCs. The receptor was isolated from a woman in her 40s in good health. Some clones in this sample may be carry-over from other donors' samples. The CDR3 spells CASISTAGNTIYF. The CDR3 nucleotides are TGTGCCAGCATTAGCACTGCTGGAAACACCATATATTTT.